This entry lists 18 T cell receptor beta chains sequenced from one sample in a study of OX40 agonist ivuxolimab in advanced cancers. Assay used: immunoSEQ multiplex PCR; TCRdb lists only in-frame clones, some missing. The table includes more than 10,000 clones, around 84% detected once. The sample was CD4+ or CD8+ T cells sorted from blood, taken in a trial of the OX40 agonist ivuxolimab. The receptors were sampled from an adult with an advanced solid tumor such as melanoma, head and neck, liver or kidney cancer.

The V call is TRBV6-9, the J call TRBJ1-2; D gene unclear. The V gene lost 8 bases and the J gene lost 0 bases, with 10 bases spanning the gap. The CDR3 runs to 13 residues. From germline, CDR1 is MNHGY and CDR2 SVAAGI. In nucleotides, the CDR3 is TGTGCCAGCTCCCTAGATACTAACTATGGCTACACCTTC. Encoded protein: CASSLDTNYGYTF.

The chain couples TRBV7-2 to TRBJ2-7; perhaps TRBD1 as D (6 bases). Germline CDR1 SGHTA, CDR2 FQGNSA. The CDR3 totals 13 residues. The V gene lost 4 bases and the J gene lost 4 bases, with 11 bases spanning the gap. CDR3 nucleotide sequence: TGTGCCAGCAGCTCTCCGGGACATTACGAGCAGTACTTC. It encodes CASSSPGHYEQYF. Using reference TRBV7-2 and TRBJ2-7 for the parts outside the CDR3, the full variable domain is GAGVSQSPSNKVTEKGKDVELRCDPISGHTALYWYRQSLGQGLEFLIYFQGNSAPDKSGLPSDRFSAERTGGSVSTLTIQRTQQEDSAVYLCASSSPGHYEQYFGPGTRLTVT.

The genes are TRBV10-2 and TRBJ1-5; 10 nucleotides line up with TRBD1. Germline CDR1 reads WSHSY; CDR2 reads SAAADI. Trimming at V came to 8 bases and at J to 1 base, leaving 8 bases not matched to a gene. The CDR3 sequence is 16 residues long. The CDR3 DNA reads as TGCGCCAGCCGAGAAGGGGGACAGGGGAGCAATCAGCCCCAGCATTTT. It encodes CASREGGQGSNQPQHF.

This chain links TRBV6-5 with TRBJ2-7, with D hard to call. V was cut by 4 bases and J by 2 bases, with 6 bases left in between. Germline assignment: CDR1 MNHEY and CDR2 SVGAGI. The length of the CDR3 is 12 residues. This CDR3 reads CASSSPPYEQYF. Written as DNA, the CDR3 is TGTGCCAGCAGTTCCCCCCCCTACGAGCAGTACTTC.

The chain couples TRBV5-3 to TRBJ1-5; the D gene is possibly TRBD1 (5 bases). TRBV5-3 is filed as an ORF, its function uncertain. V was cut by 4 bases and J by 4 bases, with 15 bases left in between. There are 15 residues in the CDR3. CDR3: CARSRSTVPNQPQHF. The CDR3 nucleotides are TGTGCCAGAAGCCGGTCGACAGTTCCTAATCAGCCCCAGCATTTT.

A few counts support this clone. The rearrangement joins TRBV6-1 to TRBJ2-5, with unresolved D. Between the trimmed V and J ends, which lost 5 bases and 5 bases, there was a span of 6 bases. The length of the CDR3 is 11 residues. CDR1 is MNHNS and CDR2 is SASEGT in the germline V gene. This chain's CDR3 is CASSYGETQYF. CDR3 in DNA: TGTGCCAGCAGTTACGGGGAGACCCAGTACTTC.

V usage is TRBV29-1 and J usage is TRBJ2-1; the match to TRBD2 covers 9 bases. The germline V gene encodes CDR1 SQVTM and CDR2 ANQGSEA. The CDR3 runs 12 residues. V lost 6 bases, J lost 9 bases, and 6 bases stayed unmatched. The CDR3 protein is CSVLAGDVEQFF. The CDR3 coding sequence is TGCAGCGTGTTAGCGGGGGATGTTGAGCAGTTCTTC.

The V gene is TRBV29-1, the J gene TRBJ2-7, with no clear D. Deletions cut 6 bases from V and 6 bases from J, with 15 bases between. This CDR3 spans 12 amino acids. CDR1 and CDR2 (germline): SQVTM, ANQGSEA. The CDR3 is CSVETGQVEQYF. The CDR3 nucleotides read TGCAGCGTAGAGACTGGCCAGGTCGAGCAGTACTTC.

V usage is TRBV13 and J usage is TRBJ2-1; 11 nucleotides agree with TRBD2. J gave up 2 bases and V 3 bases, and 0 bases lay outside the gene matches. The germline V gene has CDR1 PRHDT and CDR2 FYEKMQ (reference sequence). This CDR3 region has 15 residues. The CDR3 protein is CASSFSGGAYNEQFF. CDR3 DNA: TGTGCCAGCAGCTTTAGCGGGGGGGCCTACAATGAGCAGTTCTTC.

The chain has TRBV7-9 and TRBJ2-2; D is undetermined. Germline CDR1 and CDR2: SEHNR and FQNEAQ (reference sequence). V was trimmed by 6 bases and J by 0 bases, leaving 17 bases between them. The CDR3 loop spans 17 amino acids. The CDR3 DNA sequence: TGTGCCAGCAGTCTCGACTCCCAATCGACGAACACCGGGGAGCTGTTTTTT. Its translation: CASSLDSQSTNTGELFF. The whole variable domain, remainder taken from reference TRBV7-9 and TRBJ2-2, is DTGVSQNPRHKITKRGQNVTFRCDPISEHNRLYWYRQTLGQGPEFLTYFQNEAQLEKSRLLSDRFSAERPKGSFSTLEIQRTEQGDSAMYLCASSLDSQSTNTGELFFGEGSRLTVL.

This sequence joins TRBV6-5 and TRBJ1-2, with unresolved D. V shed 6 bases and J shed 4 bases, with 12 bases lying between them. Germline V gene lookup returns CDR1 MNHEY and CDR2 SVGAGI. The length of the CDR3 is 13 residues. The CDR3 region has the DNA TGTGCCAGCAGCCCCGGAGTGATCTATGGCTACACCTTC. Translation: CASSPGVIYGYTF.

The rearrangement joins TRBV27 to TRBJ2-7; D is uncertain. The CDR3 has 12 amino acids. Per the germline V gene, CDR1 is MNHEY and CDR2 is SMNVEV (reference sequence). Trimming removed 5 bases from V and 6 bases from J, with 11 bases in between. CDR3 in amino acids: CASSRMGSEQYF. CDR3 in DNA: TGTGCCAGCAGTCGCATGGGAAGCGAGCAGTACTTC.

This rearrangement joins TRBV4-1 to TRBJ1-1; no clear D. The V gene's germline CDR1 is MGHRA and CDR2 YSYEKL. The CDR3 sequence is 13 residues long. V lost 0 bases, J lost 7 bases, and 9 bases lay in between. The CDR3 is CASSQDFSLEAFF. CDR3 bases: TGCGCCAGCAGCCAAGATTTCAGCCTTGAAGCTTTCTTT.

This sequence joins TRBV5-5 and TRBJ1-1; possible D gene TRBD1, 5 bases. V shed 3 bases and J shed 1 base, with 10 bases lying between them. Germline V gene data show CDR1 as SGHKS and CDR2 as YYEKEE (reference sequence). The CDR3 consists of 14 residues. CDR3 amino acids: CASSSGTGNTEAFF. Written as DNA, the CDR3 is TGTGCCAGCAGCTCCGGGACGGGGAACACTGAAGCTTTCTTT. The full variable domain, completed using reference TRBV5-5 and TRBJ1-1, is DAGVTQSPTHLIKTRGQQVTLRCSPISGHKSVSWYQQVLGQGPQFIFQYYEKEERGRGNFPDRFSARQFPNYSSELNVNALLLGDSALYLCASSSGTGNTEAFFGQGTRLTVV.

The count of this clone is one. The V and J genes are TRBV21-1 and TRBJ1-6; whether TRBD1, the table's D call, matches the DNA was not checked. TRBV21-1 corresponds to a pseudogene. This CDR3 contains 16 residues. The CDR3 here is CASSKCQGTYNSPLHF. CDR3 DNA: TGTGCCAGCAGCAAATGTCAGGGAACATATAATTCACCCCTCCACTTT.

The V call is TRBV6-5, the J call TRBJ1-1; TRBD1 is a possible D gene (5 bases). The germline V gene encodes CDR1 MNHEY and CDR2 SVGAGI. The length of the CDR3 is 12 residues. With 7 bases removed from V and 4 bases from J, the gap between germline ends came to 10 bases. This CDR3 reads CASTIDSTEAFF. The CDR3 coding sequence is TGTGCCAGCACCATCGACAGCACTGAAGCTTTCTTT.

The chain combines TRBV27 with TRBJ1-4; D gene uncertain. Germline CDR1 reads MNHEY; CDR2 reads SMNVEV (reference sequence). The CDR3 sequence is 15 residues long. Trimming removed 0 bases from V and 8 bases from J, with 13 bases in between. The CDR3 reads CASSLSPGLGEKLFF. CDR3 in DNA: TGTGCCAGCAGTTTATCCCCCGGACTTGGGGAAAAACTGTTTTTT.

This chain connects TRBV6-1 to TRBJ2-6; D is unresolved. V lost 0 bases and J 2 bases, leaving 8 bases between the germline ends. The CDR3 length is 16 residues. In germline, CDR1 is MNHNS, CDR2 SASEGT. The CDR3 loop reads CASSEAGYPGANVLTF. The CDR3 DNA sequence: TGTGCCAGCAGTGAAGCGGGGTACCCTGGGGCCAACGTCCTGACTTTC.